This T cell receptor (beta chain) was observed in a study of T cells in Graves' hyperthyroidism and ophthalmopathy. RNA transcripts provided the source from which TCR beta CDR3 regions were amplified. First-round RT-PCR of the TCR CDR3 relied on the HTBI primer set. From the multiplex PCR reads, TCRdb called clonotypes with MiXCR, one entry per CDR3 protein. The profile shows about 540,000 distinct CDR3 sequences, approximately 44% of them singletons. This clonotype occurred many times. V gave up 7 bases and J gave up 2 bases; unmatched junction bases: 9. The CDR3 runs to 15 residues. Germline CDR1 and CDR2: SNHLY and FYNNEI.

The sequence derives from a woman aged 18-29 years with Graves' hyperthyroidism. The chain combines TRBV2 with TRBJ2-7, with 9 bases matching TRBD2. Sequencing used peripheral blood or thyroid tissue (not recorded which). The CDR3 DNA reads as TGTGCCAGCATTTTTAGCGGGAGCGAACCCTACGAGCAGTACTTC. Translating gives CASIFSGSEPYEQYF.